This TCR beta chain originates from a study of chemoradiotherapy in HPV16-positive cancers. Clones were sequenced by immunoSEQ multiplex PCR, and TCRdb holds only the in-frame ones, with some missing. The data show about 68,000 clones, around nine tenths seen once. The germline V gene has CDR1 SGHRS and CDR2 YFSETQ. CDR3 size: 14 residues. V was trimmed by 1 base and J by 8 bases, leaving 13 bases between them. General study points: Only a couple of HPV16-positive patients supplied the functional HPV-specificity definition. During treatment, candidate HPV-specific clones and E7-related motifs expanded in tumor.

On this clone: Its antigen is unknown.

Repeated repertoire sampling spanned the course of chemoradiotherapy. The chain is built from TRBV5-1 and TRBJ1-5, with D possibly TRBD1 on 5 matching bases. This specimen consisted of blood, obtained from a patient who underwent chemoradiotherapy. This receptor was identified in a human donor with HPV-associated anogenital cancer. This chain's CDR3 is CASSLSGGREPQHF. The DNA of the CDR3 is TGCGCCAGCAGCTTGAGCGGGGGGAGAGAGCCCCAGCATTTT.